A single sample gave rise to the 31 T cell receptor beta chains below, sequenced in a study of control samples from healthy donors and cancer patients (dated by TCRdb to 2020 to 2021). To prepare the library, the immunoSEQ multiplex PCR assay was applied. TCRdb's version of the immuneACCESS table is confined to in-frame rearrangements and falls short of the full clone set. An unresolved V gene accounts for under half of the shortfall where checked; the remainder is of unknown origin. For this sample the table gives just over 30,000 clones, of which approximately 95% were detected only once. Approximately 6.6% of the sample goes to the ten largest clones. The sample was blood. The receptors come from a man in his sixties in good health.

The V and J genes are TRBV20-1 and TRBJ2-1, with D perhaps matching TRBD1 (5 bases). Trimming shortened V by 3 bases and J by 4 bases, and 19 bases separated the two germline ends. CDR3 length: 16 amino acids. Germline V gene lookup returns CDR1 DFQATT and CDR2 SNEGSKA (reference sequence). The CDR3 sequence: CSASLPQGNTYNEQFF. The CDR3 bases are TGCAGTGCTAGTCTCCCCCAGGGCAATACGTACAATGAGCAGTTCTTC.

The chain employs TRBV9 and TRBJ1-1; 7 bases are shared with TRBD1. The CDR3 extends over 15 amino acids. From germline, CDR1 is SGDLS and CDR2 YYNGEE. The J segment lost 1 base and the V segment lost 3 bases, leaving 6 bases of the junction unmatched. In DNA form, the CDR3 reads TGTGCCAGCAGCGACAGACAGGGCGGGAACACTGAAGCTTTCTTT. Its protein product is CASSDRQGGNTEAFF.

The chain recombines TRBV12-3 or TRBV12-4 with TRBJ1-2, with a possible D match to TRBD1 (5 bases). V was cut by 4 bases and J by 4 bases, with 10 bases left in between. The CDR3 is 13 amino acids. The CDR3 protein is CASSSSGGYGYTF. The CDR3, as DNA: TGTGCCAGCAGTTCCTCTGGGGGCTATGGCTACACCTTC.

CDR3 nucleotide sequence: TGTGCCAGCAGCGAGAGTTTCGTTCCTGGCTACACCTTC. Its translation is CASSESFVPGYTF. The chain couples TRBV28 to TRBJ1-2; D unresolved. CDR1 and CDR2 from the germline V gene are MDHEN and SYDVKM. V lost 6 bases, J lost 7 bases, and 15 bases lay in between. The CDR3 consists of 13 residues.

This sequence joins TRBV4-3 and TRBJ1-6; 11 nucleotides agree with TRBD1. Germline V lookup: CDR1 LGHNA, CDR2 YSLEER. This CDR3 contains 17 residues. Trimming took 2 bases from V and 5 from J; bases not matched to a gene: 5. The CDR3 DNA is TGCGCCAGCAGCCAAACCTCGGGACAGGGGGATAATTCACCCCTCCACTTT. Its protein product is CASSQTSGQGDNSPLHF.

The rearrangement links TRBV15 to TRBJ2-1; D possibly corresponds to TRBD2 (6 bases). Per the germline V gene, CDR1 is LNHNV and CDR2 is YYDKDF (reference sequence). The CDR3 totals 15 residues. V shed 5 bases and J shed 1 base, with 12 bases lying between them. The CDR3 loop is CATSLGLISYNEQFF. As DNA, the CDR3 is TGTGCCACCAGCTTGGGACTGATTTCCTACAATGAGCAGTTCTTC. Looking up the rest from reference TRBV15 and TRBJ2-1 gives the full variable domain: DAMVIQNPRYQVTQFGKPVTLSCSQTLNHNVMYWYQQKSSQAPKLLFHYYDKDFNNEADTPDNFQSRRPNTSFCFLDIRSPGLGDTAMYLCATSLGLISYNEQFFGPGTRLTVL.

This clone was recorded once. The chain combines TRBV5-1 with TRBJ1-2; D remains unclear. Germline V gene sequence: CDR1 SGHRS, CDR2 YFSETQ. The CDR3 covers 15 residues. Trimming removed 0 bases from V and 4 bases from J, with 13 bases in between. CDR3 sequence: CASSLAPQPSYGYTF. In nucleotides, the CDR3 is TGCGCCAGCAGCTTGGCCCCTCAGCCCTCCTATGGCTACACCTTC.

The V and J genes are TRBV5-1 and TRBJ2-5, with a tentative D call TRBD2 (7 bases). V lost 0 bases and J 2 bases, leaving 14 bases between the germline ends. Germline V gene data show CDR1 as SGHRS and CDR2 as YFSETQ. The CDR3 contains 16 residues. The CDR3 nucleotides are TGCGCCAGCAGCTTGGGGGGGGGCCCGAGACAAGAGACCCAGTACTTC. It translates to CASSLGGGPRQETQYF.

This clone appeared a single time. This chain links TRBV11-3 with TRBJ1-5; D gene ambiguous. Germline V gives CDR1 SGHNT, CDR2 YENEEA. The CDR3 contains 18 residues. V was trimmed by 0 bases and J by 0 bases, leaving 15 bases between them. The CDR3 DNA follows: TGTGCCAGCAGCTTAGATGTTCGGGAAAGCTATAGCAATCAGCCCCAGCATTTT. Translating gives CASSLDVRESYSNQPQHF.

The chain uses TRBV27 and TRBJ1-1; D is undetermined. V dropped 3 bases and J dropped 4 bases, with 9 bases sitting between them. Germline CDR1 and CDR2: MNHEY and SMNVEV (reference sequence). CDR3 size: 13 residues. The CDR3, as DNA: TGTGCCAGCAGTTTCCGTGTGACCACTGAAGCTTTCTTT. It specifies CASSFRVTTEAFF.

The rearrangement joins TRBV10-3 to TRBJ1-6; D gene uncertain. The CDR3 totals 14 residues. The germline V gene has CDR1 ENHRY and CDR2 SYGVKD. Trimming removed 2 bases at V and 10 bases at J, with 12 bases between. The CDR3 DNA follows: TGTGCCATCAGTGAGGCGGCAGGCTCCTCACCCCTCCACTTT. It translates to CAISEAAGSSPLHF.

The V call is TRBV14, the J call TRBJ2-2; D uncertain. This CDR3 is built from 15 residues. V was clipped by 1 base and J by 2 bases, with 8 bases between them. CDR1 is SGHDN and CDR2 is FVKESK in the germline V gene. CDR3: CASSQVTGNTGELFF. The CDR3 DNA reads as TGTGCCAGCAGCCAAGTTACGGGCAACACCGGGGAGCTGTTTTTT.

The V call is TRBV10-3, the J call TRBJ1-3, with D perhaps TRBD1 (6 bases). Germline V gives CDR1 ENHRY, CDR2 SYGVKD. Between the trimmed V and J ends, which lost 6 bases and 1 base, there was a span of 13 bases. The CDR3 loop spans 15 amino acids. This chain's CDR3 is CAISPTDSSGNTIYF. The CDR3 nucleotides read TGTGCCATCAGCCCAACGGACAGTTCTGGAAACACCATATATTTT.

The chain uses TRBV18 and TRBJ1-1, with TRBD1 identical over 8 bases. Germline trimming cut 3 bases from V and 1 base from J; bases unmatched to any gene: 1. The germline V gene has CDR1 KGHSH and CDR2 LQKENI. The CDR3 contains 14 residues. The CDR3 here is CASSPTGANTEAFF. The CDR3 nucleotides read TGTGCCAGCTCACCGACAGGGGCGAACACTGAAGCTTTCTTT.

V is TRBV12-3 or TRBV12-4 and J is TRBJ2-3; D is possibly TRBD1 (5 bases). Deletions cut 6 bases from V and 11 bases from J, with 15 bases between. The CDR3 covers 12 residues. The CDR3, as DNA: TGTGCCAGCAGGGGCGGACGTCAGGGGCAGTATTTT. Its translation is CASRGGRQGQYF.

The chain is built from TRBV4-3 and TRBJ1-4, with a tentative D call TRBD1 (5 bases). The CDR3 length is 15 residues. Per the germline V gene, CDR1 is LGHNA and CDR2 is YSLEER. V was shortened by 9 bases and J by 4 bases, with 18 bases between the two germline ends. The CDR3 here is CASRGGAVINEKLFF. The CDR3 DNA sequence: TGCGCCAGTCGTGGAGGGGCGGTGATTAATGAAAAACTGTTTTTT.

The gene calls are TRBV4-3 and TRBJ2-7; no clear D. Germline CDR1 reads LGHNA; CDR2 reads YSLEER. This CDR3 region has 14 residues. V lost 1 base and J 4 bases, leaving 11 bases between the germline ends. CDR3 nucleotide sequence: TGCGCCAGCAGCCAAGCGTCCCCCTTTTACGAGCAGTACTTC. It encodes CASSQASPFYEQYF.

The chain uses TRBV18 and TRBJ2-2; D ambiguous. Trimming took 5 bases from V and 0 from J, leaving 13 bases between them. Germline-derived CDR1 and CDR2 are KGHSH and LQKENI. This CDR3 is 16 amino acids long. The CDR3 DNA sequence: TGTGCCAGCTCATCCCAGAGTCTGTCGAACACCGGGGAGCTGTTTTTT. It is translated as CASSSQSLSNTGELFF.

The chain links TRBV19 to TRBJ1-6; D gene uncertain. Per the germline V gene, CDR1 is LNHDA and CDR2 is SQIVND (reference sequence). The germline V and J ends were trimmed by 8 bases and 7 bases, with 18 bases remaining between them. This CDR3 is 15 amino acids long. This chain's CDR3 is CASSSPSFINSPLHF. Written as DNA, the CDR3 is TGTGCCAGTTCATCCCCCAGTTTCATCAATTCACCCCTCCACTTT.

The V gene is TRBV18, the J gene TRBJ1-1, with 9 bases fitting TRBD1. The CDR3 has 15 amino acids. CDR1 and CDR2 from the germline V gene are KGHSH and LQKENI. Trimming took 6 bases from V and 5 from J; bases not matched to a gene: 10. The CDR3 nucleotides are TGTGCCAGCTCCATCACAGGGGGCCAGGGGACTGAAGCTTTCTTT. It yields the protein CASSITGGQGTEAFF.

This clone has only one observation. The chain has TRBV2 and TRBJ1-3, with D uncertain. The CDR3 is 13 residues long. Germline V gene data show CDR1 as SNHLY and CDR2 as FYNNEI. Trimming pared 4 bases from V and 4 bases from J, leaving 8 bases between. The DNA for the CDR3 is TGTGCCAGCAGTGTTCAGGAAGGAAACACCATATATTTT. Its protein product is CASSVQEGNTIYF.

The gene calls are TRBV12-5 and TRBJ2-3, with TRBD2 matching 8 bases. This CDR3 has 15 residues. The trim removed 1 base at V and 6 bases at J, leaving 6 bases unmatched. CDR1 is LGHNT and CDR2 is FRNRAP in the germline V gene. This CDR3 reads CASGLASRGVDTQYF. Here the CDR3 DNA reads TGTGCTAGTGGTTTGGCATCGCGGGGGGTGGATACGCAGTATTTT.

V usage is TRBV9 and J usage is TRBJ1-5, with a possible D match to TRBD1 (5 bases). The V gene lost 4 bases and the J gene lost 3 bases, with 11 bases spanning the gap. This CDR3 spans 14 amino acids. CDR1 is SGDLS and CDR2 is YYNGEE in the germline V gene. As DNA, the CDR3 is TGTGCCAGCAGCTTGACAGACTCCAATCAGCCCCAGCATTTT. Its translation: CASSLTDSNQPQHF.

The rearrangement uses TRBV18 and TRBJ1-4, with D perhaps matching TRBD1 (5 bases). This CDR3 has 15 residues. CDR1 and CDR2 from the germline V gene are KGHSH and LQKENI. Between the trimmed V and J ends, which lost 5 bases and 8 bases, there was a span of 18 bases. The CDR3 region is CASSVFTGTQEKLFF. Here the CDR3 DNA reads TGTGCCAGCTCAGTCTTCACCGGGACTCAGGAAAAACTGTTTTTT.

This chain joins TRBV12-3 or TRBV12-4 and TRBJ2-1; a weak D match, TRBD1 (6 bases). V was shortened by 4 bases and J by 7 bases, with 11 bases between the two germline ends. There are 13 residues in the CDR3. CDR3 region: CASSSGTLNEQFF. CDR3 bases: TGTGCCAGCAGTTCCGGGACACTAAATGAGCAGTTCTTC.

CDR3 nucleotide sequence: TGTGCCAGCAGCCCGTTCGGACAGGCCTCCTACGAGCAGTACTTC. This sequence encodes CASSPFGQASYEQYF. The chain has TRBV9 and TRBJ2-7, with 7 bases lining up with TRBD1. Trimming cost V 4 bases and J 0 bases; bases outside gene matches: 7. Germline V lookup: CDR1 SGDLS, CDR2 YYNGEE. CDR3 size: 15 residues.

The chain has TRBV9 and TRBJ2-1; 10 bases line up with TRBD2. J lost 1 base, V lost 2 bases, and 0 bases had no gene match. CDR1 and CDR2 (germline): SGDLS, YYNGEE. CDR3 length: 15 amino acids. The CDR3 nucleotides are TGTGCCAGCAGCGTTAGCGGGGGGTCCTACAATGAGCAGTTCTTC. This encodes CASSVSGGSYNEQFF.

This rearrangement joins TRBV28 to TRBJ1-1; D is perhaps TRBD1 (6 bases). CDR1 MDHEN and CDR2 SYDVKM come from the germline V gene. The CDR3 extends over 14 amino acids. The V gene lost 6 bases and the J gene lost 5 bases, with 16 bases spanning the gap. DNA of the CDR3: TGTGCCAGCAGCCAGTCGGGGGGGCGAACTGAAGCTTTCTTT. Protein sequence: CASSQSGGRTEAFF.

In DNA form, the CDR3 reads TGTGCCAGCAGCTTAGGTTCCAGGGGGATTAGCGTAGGGGGCTACACCTTC. Protein sequence: CASSLGSRGISVGGYTF. J is TRBJ1-2 and V is TRBV7-2; TRBD1 aligns across 7 bases. The trim removed 1 base at V and 8 bases at J, leaving 16 bases unmatched. The CDR3 loop spans 17 amino acids. Germline-derived CDR1 and CDR2 are SGHTA and FQGNSA.

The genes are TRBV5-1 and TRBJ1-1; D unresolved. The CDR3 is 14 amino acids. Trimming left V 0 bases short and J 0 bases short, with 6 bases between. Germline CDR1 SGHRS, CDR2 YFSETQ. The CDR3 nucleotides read TGCGCCAGCAGCTTGGAAGGAGTGAACACTGAAGCTTTCTTT. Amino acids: CASSLEGVNTEAFF. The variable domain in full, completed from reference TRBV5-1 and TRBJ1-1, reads KAGVTQTPRYLIKTRGQQVTLSCSPISGHRSVSWYQQTPGQGLQFLFEYFSETQRNKGNFPGRFSGRQFSNSRSEMNVSTLELGDSALYLCASSLEGVNTEAFFGQGTRLTVV.

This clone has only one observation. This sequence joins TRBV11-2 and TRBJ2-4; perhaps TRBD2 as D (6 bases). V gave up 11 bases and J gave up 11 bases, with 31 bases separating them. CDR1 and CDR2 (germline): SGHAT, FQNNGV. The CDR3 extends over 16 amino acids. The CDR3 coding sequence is TGTGCCTCCTCGACATTTGCCGACGGGACTGGGGGTGTTCAGTACTTC. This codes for CASSTFADGTGGVQYF.